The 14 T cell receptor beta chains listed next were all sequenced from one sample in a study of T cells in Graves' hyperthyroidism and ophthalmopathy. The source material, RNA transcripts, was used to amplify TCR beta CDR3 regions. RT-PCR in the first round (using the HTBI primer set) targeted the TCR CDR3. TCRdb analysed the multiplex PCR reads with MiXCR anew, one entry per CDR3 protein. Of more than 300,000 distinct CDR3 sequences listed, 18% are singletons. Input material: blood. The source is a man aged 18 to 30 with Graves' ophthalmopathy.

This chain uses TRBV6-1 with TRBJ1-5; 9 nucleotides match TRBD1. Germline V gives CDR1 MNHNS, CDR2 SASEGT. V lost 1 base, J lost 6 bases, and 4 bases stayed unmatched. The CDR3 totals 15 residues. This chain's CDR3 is CASSEGDRDSQPQHF. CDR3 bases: TGTGCCAGCAGTGAAGGGGACAGGGATAGTCAGCCCCAGCATTTT.

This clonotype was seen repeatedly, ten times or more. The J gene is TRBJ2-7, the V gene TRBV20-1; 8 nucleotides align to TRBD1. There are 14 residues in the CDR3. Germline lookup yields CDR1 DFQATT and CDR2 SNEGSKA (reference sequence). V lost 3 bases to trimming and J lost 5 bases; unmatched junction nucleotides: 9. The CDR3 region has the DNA TGCAGTGCTAGGATCCGGGACAGGTTGAACGAGCAGTACTTC. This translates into CSARIRDRLNEQYF.

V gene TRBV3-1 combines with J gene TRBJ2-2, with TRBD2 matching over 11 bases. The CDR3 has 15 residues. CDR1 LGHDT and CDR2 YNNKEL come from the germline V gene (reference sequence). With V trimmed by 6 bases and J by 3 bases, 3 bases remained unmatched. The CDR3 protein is CASRLTSGDTGELFF. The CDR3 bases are TGTGCCAGCAGACTGACTAGCGGGGACACCGGGGAGCTGTTTTTT.

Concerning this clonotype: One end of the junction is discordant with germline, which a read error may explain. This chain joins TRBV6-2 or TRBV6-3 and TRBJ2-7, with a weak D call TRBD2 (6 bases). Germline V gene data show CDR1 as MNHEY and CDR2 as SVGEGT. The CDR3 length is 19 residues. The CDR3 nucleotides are TGTGCCAGCAGTGACCGGGTGACGGGAGTTGGGGCCTCCTCCCACGAGCAGTACTTC. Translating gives CASSDRVTGVGASSHEQYF.

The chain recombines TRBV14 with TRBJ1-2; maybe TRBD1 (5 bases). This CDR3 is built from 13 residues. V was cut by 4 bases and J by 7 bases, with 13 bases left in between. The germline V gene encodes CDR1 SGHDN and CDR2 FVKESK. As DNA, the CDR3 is TGTGCCAGCAGCCGCCGGGAAAGGGGTGGCTACACCTTC. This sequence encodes CASSRRERGGYTF.

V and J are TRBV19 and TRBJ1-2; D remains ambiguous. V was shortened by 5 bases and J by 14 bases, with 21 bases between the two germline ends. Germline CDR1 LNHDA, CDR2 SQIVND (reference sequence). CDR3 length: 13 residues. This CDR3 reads CASSPRTAAAVTF. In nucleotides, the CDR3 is TGTGCCAGTAGTCCCCGGACGGCAGCGGCCGTAACCTTC.

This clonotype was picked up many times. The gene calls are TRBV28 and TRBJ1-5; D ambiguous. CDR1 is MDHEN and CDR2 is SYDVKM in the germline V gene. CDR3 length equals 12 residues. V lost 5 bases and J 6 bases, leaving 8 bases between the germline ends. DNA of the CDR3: TGTGCCAGCAGTAGCGGTCCTCAGCCCCAGCATTTT. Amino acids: CASSSGPQPQHF.

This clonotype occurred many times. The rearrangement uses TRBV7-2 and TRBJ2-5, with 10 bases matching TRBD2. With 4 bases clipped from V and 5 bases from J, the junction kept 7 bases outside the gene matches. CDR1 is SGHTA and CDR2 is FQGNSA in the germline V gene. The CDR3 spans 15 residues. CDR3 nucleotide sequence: TGTGCCAGCAGCTCAAGCGGGGGGGCGGGTGAGACCCAGTACTTC. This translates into CASSSSGGAGETQYF.

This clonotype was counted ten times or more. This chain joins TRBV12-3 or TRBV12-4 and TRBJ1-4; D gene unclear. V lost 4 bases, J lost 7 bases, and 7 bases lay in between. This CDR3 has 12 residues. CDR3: CASSYLGEKLFF. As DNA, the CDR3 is TGTGCCAGCAGTTACTTAGGTGAAAAACTGTTTTTT.

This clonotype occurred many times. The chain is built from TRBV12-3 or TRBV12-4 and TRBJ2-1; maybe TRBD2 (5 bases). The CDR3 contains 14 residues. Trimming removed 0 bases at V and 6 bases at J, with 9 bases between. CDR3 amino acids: CASSLAQRGNEQFF. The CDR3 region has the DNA TGTGCCAGCAGTTTAGCACAACGGGGCAATGAGCAGTTCTTC.

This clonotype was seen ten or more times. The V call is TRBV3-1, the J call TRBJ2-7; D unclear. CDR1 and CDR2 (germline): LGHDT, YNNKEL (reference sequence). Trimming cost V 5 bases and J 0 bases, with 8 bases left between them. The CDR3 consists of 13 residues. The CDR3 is CASSERSSYEQYF. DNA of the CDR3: TGTGCCAGCAGCGAGAGGAGCTCCTACGAGCAGTACTTC.

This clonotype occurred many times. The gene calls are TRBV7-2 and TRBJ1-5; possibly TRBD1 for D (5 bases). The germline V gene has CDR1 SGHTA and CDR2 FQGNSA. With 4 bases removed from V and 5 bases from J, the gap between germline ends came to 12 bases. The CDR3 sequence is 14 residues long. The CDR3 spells CASSYTQEDQPQHF. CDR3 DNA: TGTGCCAGCAGCTACACACAGGAGGATCAGCCCCAGCATTTT.

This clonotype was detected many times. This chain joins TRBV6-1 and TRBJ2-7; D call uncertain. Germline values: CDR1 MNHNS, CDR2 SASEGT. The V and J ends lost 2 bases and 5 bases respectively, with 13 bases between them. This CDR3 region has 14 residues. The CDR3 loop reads CASSEKGTWDEQYF. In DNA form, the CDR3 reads TGTGCCAGCAGTGAAAAGGGCACATGGGACGAGCAGTACTTC.

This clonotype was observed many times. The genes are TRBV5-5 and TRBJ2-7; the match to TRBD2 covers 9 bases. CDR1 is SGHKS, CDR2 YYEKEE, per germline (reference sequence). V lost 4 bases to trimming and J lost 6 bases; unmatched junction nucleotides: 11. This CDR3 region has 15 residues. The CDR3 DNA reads TGTGCCAGCAGCGCGGACGCGGGGGGGTCGGTCGAGCAGTACTTC. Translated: CASSADAGGSVEQYF.